The 16 T cell receptor beta chains in this list originate from one sample, sequenced in a study of OX40 agonist ivuxolimab in advanced cancers. TCRdb keeps only in-frame clones here, not all; method: immunoSEQ multiplex PCR. The profile shows 57,000 or so clones, roughly nine tenths of them singletons. This sample comprised CD4+ or CD8+ T cells sorted from blood, obtained in a trial of the OX40 agonist ivuxolimab. Receptors were obtained from an adult with an advanced solid tumor such as melanoma, head and neck, liver or kidney cancer.

The chain has TRBV14 and TRBJ2-7; 7 bases match TRBD1. Per the germline V gene, CDR1 is SGHDN and CDR2 is FVKESK. The CDR3 is 14 amino acids. V was pared by 2 bases and J by 2 bases, with 3 bases of the junction left unmatched. CDR3 residues: CASSQIGGAYEQYF. CDR3 DNA: TGTGCCAGCAGCCAAATAGGGGGCGCCTACGAGCAGTACTTC.

This chain connects TRBV11-3 to TRBJ2-3; D remains unclear. V was shortened by 2 bases and J by 2 bases, with 5 bases between the two germline ends. This CDR3 contains 13 residues. Per germline, CDR1 SGHNT and CDR2 YENEEA. The CDR3 reads CASSLQDTDTQYF. The CDR3, as DNA: TGTGCCAGCAGCTTACAGGACACAGATACGCAGTATTTT.

The chain couples TRBV19 to TRBJ1-6; 8 bases agree with TRBD1. The CDR3 is 15 residues long. Looked up from germline, CDR1 is LNHDA and CDR2 is SQIVND (reference sequence). The J segment lost 8 bases and the V segment lost 5 bases, leaving 8 bases of the junction unmatched. CDR3 residues: CASSLDRDEYSPLHF. The CDR3 region has the DNA TGTGCCAGTAGTTTGGACAGGGACGAATATTCACCCCTCCACTTT. The complete variable domain, with remaining parts taken from reference TRBV19 and TRBJ1-6, reads DGGITQSPKYLFRKEGQNVTLSCEQNLNHDAMYWYRQDPGQGLRLIYYSQIVNDFQKGDIAEGYSVSREKKESFPLTVTSAQKNPTAFYLCASSLDRDEYSPLHFGNGTRLTVT.

The J gene is TRBJ2-7, the V gene TRBV7-9; no clear D. The CDR3 loop spans 15 amino acids. Trimming removed 1 base from V and 5 bases from J, with 15 bases in between. Germline V gene sequence: CDR1 SEHNR, CDR2 FQNEAQ (reference sequence). The CDR3 region is CASSLGIDLRDEQYF. CDR3 bases: TGTGCCAGCAGCTTAGGAATTGATCTAAGGGACGAGCAGTACTTC.

The chain couples TRBV18 to TRBJ2-7; TRBD1 matches 10 bases. Germline values: CDR1 KGHSH, CDR2 LQKENI. Trimming took 6 bases from V and 5 from J; bases not matched to a gene: 10. CDR3 length equals 15 residues. The chain's CDR3 is CASSPGTGALDEQYF. The CDR3 bases are TGTGCCAGCTCTCCAGGGACAGGGGCGTTGGACGAGCAGTACTTC.

The chain joins TRBV4-1 to TRBJ2-7; D unclear. Germline V CDR1 and CDR2: MGHRA, YSYEKL. The CDR3 extends over 9 amino acids. V was pared by 3 bases and J by 8 bases, with 2 bases between. CDR3 sequence: CASSQKQYF. The CDR3 coding sequence is TGCGCCAGCAGCCAGAAGCAGTACTTC.

This chain connects TRBV6-5 to TRBJ1-4; D is possibly TRBD1 (6 bases). Germline V gene sequence: CDR1 MNHEY, CDR2 SVGAGI. Trimming shortened V by 2 bases and J by 2 bases, and 6 bases separated the two germline ends. This CDR3 has 14 residues. The CDR3 here is CASSYGQTNEKLFF. In nucleotides, the CDR3 is TGTGCCAGCAGTTACGGACAGACTAATGAAAAACTGTTTTTT.

V gene TRBV6-6 combines with J gene TRBJ1-2; TRBD1 aligns across 7 bases. Germline V lookup: CDR1 MNHNY, CDR2 SVGAGI (reference sequence). Trimming removed 0 bases from V and 4 bases from J; junction bases left unmatched: 5. CDR3 length equals 15 residues. The CDR3 region has the DNA TGTGCCAGCAGTTACTCGAACGGACAGGCCTATGGCTACACCTTC. Translating gives CASSYSNGQAYGYTF.

The chain recombines TRBV30 with TRBJ2-7; no clear D gene. Germline V gene sequence: CDR1 GTSNPN, CDR2 SVGIG (reference sequence). V was clipped by 1 base and J by 2 bases, with 3 bases between them. This CDR3 is 11 amino acids long. The CDR3 here is CAWSGAYEQYF. Written as DNA, the CDR3 is TGTGCCTGGAGTGGAGCCTACGAGCAGTACTTC.

The rearrangement links TRBV7-3 to TRBJ1-1, with D possibly matching TRBD1 (5 bases). V shed 5 bases and J shed 0 bases, with 10 bases lying between them. CDR3 length: 14 amino acids. CDR1 is SGHTA and CDR2 is FQGTGA in the germline V gene. CDR3 sequence reads: CASSQDSMNTEAFF. CDR3 coding DNA: TGTGCCAGCAGCCAAGACAGCATGAACACTGAAGCTTTCTTT.

This clone was counted a few times. J is TRBJ1-5 and V is TRBV10-2, with D hard to call. Germline V gene sequence: CDR1 WSHSY, CDR2 SAAADI. The V and J ends lost 7 bases and 3 bases respectively, with 7 bases between them. This CDR3 is built from 12 residues. As DNA, the CDR3 is TGCGCCAGCACCTCACTCAATCAGCCCCAGCATTTT. Protein: CASTSLNQPQHF.

The chain links TRBV5-1 to TRBJ1-1; the match to TRBD1 covers 7 bases. The CDR3 contains 14 residues. Germline V CDR1 and CDR2: SGHRS, YFSETQ. V was clipped by 3 bases and J by 1 base; unmatched bases: 3. CDR3 nucleotides: TGCGCCAGCAGCTGGGGGGACAGGAACACTGAAGCTTTCTTT. Its translation: CASSWGDRNTEAFF.

J is TRBJ1-4 and V is TRBV6-4, with D perhaps TRBD1 (5 bases). Germline CDR1 MRHNA, CDR2 SNTAGT. This CDR3 contains 12 residues. Trimming took 2 bases from V and 8 from J, leaving 6 bases between them. The CDR3 coding sequence is TGTGCCAGCAGTGACGGGGGGGAAAAACTGTTTTTT. Translation gives CASSDGGEKLFF.

CDR3 DNA: TGCGCCAGCAGCTTGAAGGGAACGAACACCGGGGAGCTGTTTTTT. This gives the protein CASSLKGTNTGELFF. The V and J genes are TRBV5-1 and TRBJ2-2; the D is unclear. This CDR3 region has 15 residues. From germline, CDR1 is SGHRS and CDR2 YFSETQ. V shed 1 base and J shed 0 bases, with 7 bases lying between them.

This clone was seen once. The chain carries TRBV5-6 and TRBJ1-1; D is uncertain. V was cut by 4 bases and J by 5 bases, with 21 bases left in between. Germline loops: CDR1 SGHDT, CDR2 YYEEEE. This CDR3 is built from 16 residues. The CDR3 coding sequence is TGTGCCAGCAGCCCCGAGGTTACAAACTTTTGGACTGAAGCTTTCTTT. It encodes CASSPEVTNFWTEAFF.

This chain connects TRBV6-1 to TRBJ1-5; D remains unclear. The CDR3 extends over 12 amino acids. Germline CDR1 is MNHNS and CDR2 is SASEGT. The V end was cut by 10 bases, the J end by 6 bases, with 13 bases between. CDR3 bases: TGTGCCACGGGCCTTTGGGGTCAGCCCCAGCATTTT. It translates to CATGLWGQPQHF.